There are a few counts of the clone carrying this T cell receptor beta chain. Its target is not known. Per sample, extraction of total RNA gave at least 5 micrograms in every case. This record comes from a study of blood T cells in healthy people across ages. Together with a sample-barcoded 5' primer, a J-beta primer mix was included in a second PCR lasting roughly 6 to 12 cycles. TCRdb passed the 5' RACE reads through MiXCR, listing each CDR3 protein once. In the table there are fewer than 950,000 distinct CDR3 sequences, about 34% of which are singletons. Points from the study as a whole: The study regarded diversity estimates from one million T cells as underestimates.

CDR3 length equals 15 residues. The sequencing sample was made of blood. The chain carries TRBV12-3 or TRBV12-4 and TRBJ2-1; D tentatively reads TRBD1 or TRBD2 (6 bases each). TRBJ2-7 explains the end of the DNA better; the J call may be wrong. The TCR originated in a man aged 18 to 29 in good health. Written as DNA, the CDR3 is TGTGCCAGCAGACCCACATGGGGGGCCTACAATGAGCAGTACTTC. This translates into CASRPTWGAYNEQYF.